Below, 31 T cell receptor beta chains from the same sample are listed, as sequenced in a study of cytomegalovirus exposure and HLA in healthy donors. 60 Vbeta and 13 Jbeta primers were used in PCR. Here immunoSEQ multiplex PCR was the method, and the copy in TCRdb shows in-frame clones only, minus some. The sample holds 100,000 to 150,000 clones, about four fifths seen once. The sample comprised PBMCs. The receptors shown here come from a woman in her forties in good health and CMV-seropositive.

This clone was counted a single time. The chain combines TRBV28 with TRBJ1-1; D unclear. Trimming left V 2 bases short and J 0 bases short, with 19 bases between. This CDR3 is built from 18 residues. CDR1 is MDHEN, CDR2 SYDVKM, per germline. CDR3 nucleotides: TGTGCCAGCAGTTTACACTCCTCGGGTGGGAGAATGAACACTGAAGCTTTCTTT. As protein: CASSLHSSGGRMNTEAFF.

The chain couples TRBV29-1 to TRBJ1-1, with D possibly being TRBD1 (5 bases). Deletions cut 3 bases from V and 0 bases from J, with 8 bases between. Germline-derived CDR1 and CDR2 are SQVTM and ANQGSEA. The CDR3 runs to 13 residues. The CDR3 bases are TGCAGCGTTGACAGGGCCATGAACACTGAAGCTTTCTTT. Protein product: CSVDRAMNTEAFF.

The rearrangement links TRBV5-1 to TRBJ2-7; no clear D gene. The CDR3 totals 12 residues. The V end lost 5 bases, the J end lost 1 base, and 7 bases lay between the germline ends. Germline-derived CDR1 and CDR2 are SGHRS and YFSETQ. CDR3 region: CASSGQSYEQYF. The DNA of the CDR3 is TGCGCCAGCAGTGGCCAATCCTACGAGCAGTACTTC.

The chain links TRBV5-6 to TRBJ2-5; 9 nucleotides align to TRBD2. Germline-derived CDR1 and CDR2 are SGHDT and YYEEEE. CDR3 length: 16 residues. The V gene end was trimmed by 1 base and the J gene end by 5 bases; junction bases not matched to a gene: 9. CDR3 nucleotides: TGTGCCAGCAGCTTGTTCCCAGCGGGAGGCTTGGAGACCCAGTACTTC. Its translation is CASSLFPAGGLETQYF.

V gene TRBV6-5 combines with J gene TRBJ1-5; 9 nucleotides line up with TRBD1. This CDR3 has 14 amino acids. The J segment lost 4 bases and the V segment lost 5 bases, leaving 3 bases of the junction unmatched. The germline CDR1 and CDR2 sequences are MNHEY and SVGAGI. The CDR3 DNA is TGTGCCAGCAGTCCGGGACAGGGTAATCAGCCCCAGCATTTT. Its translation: CASSPGQGNQPQHF.

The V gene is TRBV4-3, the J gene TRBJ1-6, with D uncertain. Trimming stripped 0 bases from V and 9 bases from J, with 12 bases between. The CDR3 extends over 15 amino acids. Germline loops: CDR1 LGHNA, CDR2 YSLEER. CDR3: CASSQDVFSGSPLHF. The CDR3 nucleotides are TGCGCCAGCAGCCAAGATGTTTTTTCGGGTTCACCCCTCCACTTT.

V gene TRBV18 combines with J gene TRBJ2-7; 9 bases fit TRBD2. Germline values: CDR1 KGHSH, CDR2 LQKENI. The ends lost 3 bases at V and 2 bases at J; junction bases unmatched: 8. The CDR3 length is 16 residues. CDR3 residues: CASSPLTSGLTYEQYF. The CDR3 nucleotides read TGTGCCAGCTCACCGTTGACTAGCGGTCTGACCTACGAGCAGTACTTC.

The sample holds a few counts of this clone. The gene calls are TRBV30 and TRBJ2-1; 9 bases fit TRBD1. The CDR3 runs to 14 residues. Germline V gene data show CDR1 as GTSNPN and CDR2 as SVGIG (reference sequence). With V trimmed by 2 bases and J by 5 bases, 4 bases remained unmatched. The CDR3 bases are TGTGCCTGGAGTCCCGGGACAGGGAACAATGAGCAGTTCTTC. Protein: CAWSPGTGNNEQFF.

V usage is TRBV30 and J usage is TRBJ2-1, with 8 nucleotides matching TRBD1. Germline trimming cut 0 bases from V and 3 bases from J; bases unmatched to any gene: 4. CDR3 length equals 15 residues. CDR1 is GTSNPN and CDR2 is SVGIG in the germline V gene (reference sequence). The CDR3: CAWSVKGQDYNEQFF. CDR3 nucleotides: TGTGCCTGGAGTGTTAAGGGACAGGACTACAATGAGCAGTTCTTC.

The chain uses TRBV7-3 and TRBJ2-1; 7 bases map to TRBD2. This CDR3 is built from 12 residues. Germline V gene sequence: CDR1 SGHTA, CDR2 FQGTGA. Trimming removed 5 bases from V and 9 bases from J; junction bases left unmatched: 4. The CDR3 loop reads CASSMERGEQFF. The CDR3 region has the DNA TGTGCCAGCAGCATGGAGCGGGGTGAGCAGTTCTTC.

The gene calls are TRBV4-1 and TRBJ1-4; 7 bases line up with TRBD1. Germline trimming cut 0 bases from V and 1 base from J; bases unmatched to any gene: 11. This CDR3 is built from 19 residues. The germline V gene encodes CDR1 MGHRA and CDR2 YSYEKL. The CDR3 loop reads CASSQDRVQGEVTNEKLFF. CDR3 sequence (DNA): TGCGCCAGCAGCCAAGATCGGGTCCAGGGGGAGGTAACTAATGAAAAACTGTTTTTT.

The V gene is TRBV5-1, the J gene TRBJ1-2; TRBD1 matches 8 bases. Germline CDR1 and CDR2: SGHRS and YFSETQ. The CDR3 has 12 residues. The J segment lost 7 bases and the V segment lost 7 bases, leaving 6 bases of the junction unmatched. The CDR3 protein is CASRNDRGGYTF. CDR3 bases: TGCGCCAGCCGGAACGACAGGGGTGGCTACACCTTC. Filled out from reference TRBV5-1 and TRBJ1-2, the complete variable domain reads KAGVTQTPRYLIKTRGQQVTLSCSPISGHRSVSWYQQTPGQGLQFLFEYFSETQRNKGNFPGRFSGRQFSNSRSEMNVSTLELGDSALYLCASRNDRGGYTFGSGTRLTVV.

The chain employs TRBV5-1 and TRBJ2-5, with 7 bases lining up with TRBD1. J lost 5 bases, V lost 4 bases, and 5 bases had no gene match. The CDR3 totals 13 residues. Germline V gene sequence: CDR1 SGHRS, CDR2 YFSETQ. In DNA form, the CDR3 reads TGCGCCAGCAGCCAACAGGGGCATGAGACCCAGTACTTC. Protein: CASSQQGHETQYF.

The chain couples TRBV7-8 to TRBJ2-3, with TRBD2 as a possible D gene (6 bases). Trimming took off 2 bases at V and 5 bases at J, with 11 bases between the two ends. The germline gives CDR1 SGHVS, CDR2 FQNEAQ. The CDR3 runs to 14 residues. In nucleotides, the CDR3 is TGTGCCAGCAGCTTATGGGGGGTGGTAGATACGCAGTATTTT. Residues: CASSLWGVVDTQYF.

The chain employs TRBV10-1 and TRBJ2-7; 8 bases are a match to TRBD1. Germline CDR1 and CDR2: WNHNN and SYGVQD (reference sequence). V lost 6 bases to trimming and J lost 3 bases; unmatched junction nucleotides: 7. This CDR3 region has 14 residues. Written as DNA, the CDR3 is TGCGCCAGCAGCCGACAGGGGTTTAACTACGAGCAGTACTTC. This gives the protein CASSRQGFNYEQYF.

CDR3 nucleotides: TGTGCCAGCAGTACCCAGGGACTAGTGGCCACAGATACGCAGTATTTT. This sequence encodes CASSTQGLVATDTQYF. The rearrangement uses TRBV27 and TRBJ2-3, with 8 bases lining up with TRBD2. This CDR3 is 16 amino acids long. Germline CDR1 MNHEY, CDR2 SMNVEV (reference sequence). J gave up 2 bases and V 5 bases, and 9 bases lay outside the gene matches.

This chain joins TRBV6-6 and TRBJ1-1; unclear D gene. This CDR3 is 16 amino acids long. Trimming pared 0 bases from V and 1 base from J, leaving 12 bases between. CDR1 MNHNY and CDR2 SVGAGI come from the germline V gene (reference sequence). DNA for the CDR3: TGTGCCAGCAGTTACTCGCACAGATCAAAGAACACTGAAGCTTTCTTT. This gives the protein CASSYSHRSKNTEAFF.

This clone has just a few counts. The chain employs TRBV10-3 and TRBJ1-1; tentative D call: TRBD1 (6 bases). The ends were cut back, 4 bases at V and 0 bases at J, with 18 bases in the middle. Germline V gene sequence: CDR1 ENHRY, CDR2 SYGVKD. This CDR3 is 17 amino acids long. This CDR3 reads CAISGGQQPTMNTEAFF. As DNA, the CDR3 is TGTGCCATCAGTGGGGGACAACAGCCGACCATGAACACTGAAGCTTTCTTT.

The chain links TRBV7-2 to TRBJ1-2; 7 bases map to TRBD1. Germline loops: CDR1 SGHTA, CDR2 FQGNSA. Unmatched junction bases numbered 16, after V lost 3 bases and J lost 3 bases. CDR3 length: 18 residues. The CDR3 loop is CASSFHLWRQGSDYGYTF. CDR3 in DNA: TGTGCCAGCAGCTTTCATCTGTGGAGACAGGGTAGCGACTATGGCTACACCTTC.

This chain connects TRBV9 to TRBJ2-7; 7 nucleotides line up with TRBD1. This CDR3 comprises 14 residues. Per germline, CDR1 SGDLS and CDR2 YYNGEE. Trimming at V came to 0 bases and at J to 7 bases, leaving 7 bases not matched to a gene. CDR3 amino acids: CASSVALGDREQYF. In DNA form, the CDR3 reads TGTGCCAGCAGCGTAGCTTTAGGGGACAGAGAGCAGTACTTC.

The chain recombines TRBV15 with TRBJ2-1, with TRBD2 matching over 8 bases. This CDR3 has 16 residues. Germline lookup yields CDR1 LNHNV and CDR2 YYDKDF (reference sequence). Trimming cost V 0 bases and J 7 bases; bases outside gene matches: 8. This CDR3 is CATSREGTGGPNEQFF. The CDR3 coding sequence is TGTGCCACCAGCAGAGAAGGAACGGGAGGGCCAAATGAGCAGTTCTTC.

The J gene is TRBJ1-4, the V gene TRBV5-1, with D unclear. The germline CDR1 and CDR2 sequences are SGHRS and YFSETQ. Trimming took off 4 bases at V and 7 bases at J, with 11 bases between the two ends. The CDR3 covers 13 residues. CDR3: CASSHIDREKLFF. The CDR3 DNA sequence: TGCGCCAGCAGCCATATAGATCGTGAAAAACTGTTTTTT.

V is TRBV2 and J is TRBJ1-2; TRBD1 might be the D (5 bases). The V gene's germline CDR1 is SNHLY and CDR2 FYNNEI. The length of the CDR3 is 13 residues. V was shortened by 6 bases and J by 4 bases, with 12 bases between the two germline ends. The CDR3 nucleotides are TGTGCCAGCAGGGGGCCGGGCTCCTATGGCTACACCTTC. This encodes CASRGPGSYGYTF.

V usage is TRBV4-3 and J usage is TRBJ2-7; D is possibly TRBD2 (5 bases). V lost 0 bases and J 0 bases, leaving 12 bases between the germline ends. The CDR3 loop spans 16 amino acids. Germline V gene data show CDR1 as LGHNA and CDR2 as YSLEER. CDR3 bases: TGCGCCAGCAGCCAAGATTCCACGGGGAGCTCCTACGAGCAGTACTTC. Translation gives CASSQDSTGSSYEQYF.

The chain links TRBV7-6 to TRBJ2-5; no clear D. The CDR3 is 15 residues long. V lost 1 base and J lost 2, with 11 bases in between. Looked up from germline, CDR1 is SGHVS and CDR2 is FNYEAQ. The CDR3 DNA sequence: TGTGCCAGCAGCTTAGTAGGAGCAAATCAAGAGACCCAGTACTTC. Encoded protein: CASSLVGANQETQYF.

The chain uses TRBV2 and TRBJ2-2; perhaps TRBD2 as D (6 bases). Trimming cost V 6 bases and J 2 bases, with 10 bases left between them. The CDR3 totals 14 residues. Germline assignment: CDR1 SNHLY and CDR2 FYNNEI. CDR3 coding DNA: TGTGCCAGCAGCGGGACTCTAAACACCGGGGAGCTGTTTTTT. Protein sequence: CASSGTLNTGELFF.

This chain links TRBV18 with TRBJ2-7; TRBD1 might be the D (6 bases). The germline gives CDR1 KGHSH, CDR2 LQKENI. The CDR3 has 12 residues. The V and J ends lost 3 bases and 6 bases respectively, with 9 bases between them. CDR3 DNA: TGTGCCAGCTCACCGAACAGGGCCGAGCAGTACTTC. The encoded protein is CASSPNRAEQYF.

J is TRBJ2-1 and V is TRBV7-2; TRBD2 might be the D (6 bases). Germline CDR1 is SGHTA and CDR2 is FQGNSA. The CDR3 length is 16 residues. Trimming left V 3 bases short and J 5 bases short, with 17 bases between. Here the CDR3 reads CASSLAPGLNNNEQFF. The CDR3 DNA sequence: TGTGCCAGCAGCTTGGCTCCGGGACTTAACAACAATGAGCAGTTCTTC.

As DNA, the CDR3 is TGTGCCACCAGCAGAGGTGAGGGAGGGCCGCAAGAGCAGTACTTC. Protein: CATSRGEGGPQEQYF. This chain connects TRBV15 to TRBJ2-7; 7 nucleotides line up with TRBD2. In germline, CDR1 is LNHNV, CDR2 YYDKDF (reference sequence). The junction had 10 bases not matched to a gene; V was cut back by 1 base and J by 7 bases. There are 15 residues in the CDR3. Full variable domain (remainder filled in from reference TRBV15 and TRBJ2-7): DAMVIQNPRYQVTQFGKPVTLSCSQTLNHNVMYWYQQKSSQAPKLLFHYYDKDFNNEADTPDNFQSRRPNTSFCFLDIRSPGLGDTAMYLCATSRGEGGPQEQYFGPGTRLTVT.

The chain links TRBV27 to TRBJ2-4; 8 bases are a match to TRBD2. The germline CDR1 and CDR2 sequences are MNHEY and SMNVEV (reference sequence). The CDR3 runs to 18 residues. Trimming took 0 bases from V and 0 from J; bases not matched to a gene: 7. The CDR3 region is CASSLSGREGIAKNIQYF. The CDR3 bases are TGTGCCAGCAGTTTATCGGGCCGGGAGGGCATAGCCAAAAACATTCAGTACTTC.

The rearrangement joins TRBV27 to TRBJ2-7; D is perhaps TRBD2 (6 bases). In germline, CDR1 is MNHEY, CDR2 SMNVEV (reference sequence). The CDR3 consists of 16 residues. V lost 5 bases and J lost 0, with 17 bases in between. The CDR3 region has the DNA TGTGCCAGCAGTCGAAACCTAGCGCCGAGCTCCTACGAGCAGTACTTC. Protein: CASSRNLAPSSYEQYF.